A single sample gave rise to the 6 T cell receptor beta chains below, sequenced in a study of shared clonotypes between healthy human individuals. The data were produced by immunoSEQ multiplex PCR, yet TCRdb's version contains in-frame clones alone and is incomplete. The profile shows about 530,000 clones, 90% to 97% of them singletons. Material for sequencing was naive CD4+ T cells sorted from blood. The subset is: CD45RA+ positively selected. Receptor source: a woman in her twenties or thirties in good health.

This rearrangement joins TRBV4-1 to TRBJ2-7; 8 bases align to TRBD2. CDR1 is MGHRA and CDR2 is YSYEKL in the germline V gene. The CDR3 has 14 residues. V lost 3 bases and J lost 1; bases outside the gene matches: 2. The CDR3 coding sequence is TGCGCCAGCAGCCACCGGGAGGGTTCCTACGAGCAGTACTTC. It translates to CASSHREGSYEQYF.

The gene calls are TRBV28 and TRBJ2-1; 8 positions agree with TRBD2. The CDR3 totals 16 residues. V gave up 2 bases and J gave up 7 bases; unmatched junction bases: 10. Germline values: CDR1 MDHEN, CDR2 SYDVKM. The CDR3 nucleotides are TGTGCCAGCAGTTTACCCCGGGGGGGCACAAAGAATGAGCAGTTCTTC. It translates to CASSLPRGGTKNEQFF.

The chain has TRBV11-2 and TRBJ2-7, with 8 bases aligning to TRBD2. The V and J ends lost 5 bases and 0 bases, in that order; junction bases with no gene match: 3. The CDR3 covers 14 residues. From germline, CDR1 is SGHAT and CDR2 FQNNGV. CDR3 bases: TGTGCCAGCAGCCTAGCGGGTCCCTCCTACGAGCAGTACTTC. Its protein product is CASSLAGPSYEQYF.

Of note for this clone: Other DNA sequences in the sample encode the same CDR3. The chain couples TRBV5-1 to TRBJ2-1; 7 nucleotides match TRBD1. Germline V gene data show CDR1 as SGHRS and CDR2 as YFSETQ. V lost 0 bases, J lost 0 bases, and 0 bases stayed unmatched. The CDR3 contains 15 residues. The CDR3 spells CASSLGQGSYNEQFF. CDR3 sequence (DNA): TGCGCCAGCAGCTTGGGACAGGGCTCCTACAATGAGCAGTTCTTC.

Only one count was recorded for this clone. The rearrangement links TRBV7-9 to TRBJ2-1, with a possible D match to TRBD2 (6 bases). The CDR3 is 15 amino acids. In germline, CDR1 is SEHNR, CDR2 FQNEAQ (reference sequence). The V end lost 5 bases, the J end lost 5 bases, and 16 bases lay between the germline ends. The CDR3 reads CASSQVPGLNNEQFF. As DNA, the CDR3 is TGTGCCAGCAGCCAGGTGCCGGGACTTAACAATGAGCAGTTCTTC.

The chain is built from TRBV28 and TRBJ2-6; D remains unclear. Trimming stripped 6 bases from V and 1 base from J, with 7 bases between. The length of the CDR3 is 14 residues. Germline loops: CDR1 MDHEN, CDR2 SYDVKM. CDR3: CASRTTSGANVLTF. The DNA of the CDR3 is TGTGCCAGCAGGACAACGTCTGGGGCCAACGTCCTGACTTTC.